This T cell receptor (beta chain) was found in a study of CD8+ T cells in alopecia areata. Findings and caveats of the study: It was lesional scalp, especially alopecia totalis/universalis, that showed higher clonality than normal scalp.

On this clone: As yet, its antigen is unknown.

Treatment of the sample: oral pan-JAK inhibitor, 5-10 mg twice daily. Researchers picked out CD4+ and CD8+ T cells from PBMCs by sorting. Investigators isolated RNA and reverse transcribed it into cDNA to act as the sequencing template. The protocol was immunoSEQ multiplex PCR, while the TCRdb copy is restricted to in-frame clones and leaves out a portion. Found here are some 170,000 clones, about three fifths of them singletons; the top ten hold 15% to 20%. The input for sequencing was CD4+ T cells sorted from blood, taken at approximately week 55, from a patient treated with tofacitinib. This sequence originates from a human donor with alopecia areata.

CDR3 nucleotide sequence: TGTGCCACCAGCAGAGAAGGCAGGACCAACTATGGCTACACCTTC. The encoded protein is CATSREGRTNYGYTF. This chain joins TRBV15 and TRBJ1-2; D not resolved. The CDR3 is 15 residues long. V lost 0 bases, J lost 2 bases, and 10 bases lay in between. The germline V gene has CDR1 LNHNV and CDR2 YYDKDF (reference sequence).